Below, 16 T cell receptor beta chains from the same sample are listed, as sequenced in a study of breast tumors, draining lymph nodes, adjacent tissues. Axillary draining lymph nodes of breast cancer patients supplied the node samples. MiXCR was run by TCRdb on the multiplex PCR reads, yielding one entry per CDR3 protein. The table lists around 230,000 distinct CDR3 sequences, roughly 30% of them singletons, with just over 1.4% in the top ten. The source material was axillary lymph node tissue. These receptor sequences come from a female donor with breast cancer. Some clones in this sample may be carry-over from other donors' samples.

This clonotype has at least ten counts. The rearrangement joins TRBV6-1 to TRBJ1-3; possibly TRBD1 for D (5 bases). V was clipped by 7 bases and J by 1 base, with 14 bases between them. Germline-derived CDR1 and CDR2 are MNHNS and SASEGT. The CDR3 is 15 residues long. CDR3 residues: CASTDPAGSGNTIYF. DNA for the CDR3: TGTGCCAGCACAGACCCCGCAGGGTCTGGAAACACCATATATTTT.

This clonotype was counted only a few times. This chain joins TRBV10-2 and TRBJ1-1; 9 bases fit TRBD1. V dropped 3 bases and J dropped 3; count of bases not matched to a gene: 5. Germline CDR1 and CDR2: WSHSY and SAAADI. The CDR3 length is 15 residues. CDR3 DNA: TGCGCCAGCAGTGATGGACAGGGGTCTGACACTGAAGCTTTCTTT. Its protein is CASSDGQGSDTEAFF.

The rearrangement links TRBV27 to TRBJ2-2; tentative D call: TRBD1 (6 bases). V lost 6 bases and J lost 7, with 21 bases in between. CDR1 and CDR2 (germline): MNHEY, SMNVEV (reference sequence). The CDR3 length is 16 residues. CDR3 sequence (DNA): TGTGCCAGCAGCCAAGGGGGTCCCATTAGTATCGGGGAGCTGTTTTTT. It codes for CASSQGGPISIGELFF.

This clonotype was detected ten times or more. The J gene is TRBJ1-5, the V gene TRBV20-1, with D unresolved. Deletions cut 1 base from V and 9 bases from J, with 19 bases between. Germline V lookup: CDR1 DFQATT, CDR2 SNEGSKA (reference sequence). This CDR3 has 15 amino acids. The CDR3 loop is CSARVKGLPKGPQHF. The CDR3 DNA reads TGCAGTGCTAGAGTGAAAGGACTCCCAAAGGGGCCCCAGCATTTT.

The chain carries TRBV11-3 and TRBJ1-1, with 8 nucleotides matching TRBD1. CDR1 is SGHNT and CDR2 is YENEEA in the germline V gene. V lost 4 bases to trimming and J lost 4 bases; unmatched junction nucleotides: 8. CDR3 size: 15 residues. The CDR3 loop reads CASSWSGQGGTEAFF. CDR3 coding DNA: TGTGCCAGCAGCTGGTCTGGACAGGGTGGCACTGAAGCTTTCTTT.

In this sample, this clonotype turned up many times. The rearrangement links TRBV10-2 to TRBJ2-1; 11 bases map to TRBD2. The CDR3 sequence is 18 residues long. In germline, CDR1 is WSHSY, CDR2 SAAADI. The V gene end was trimmed by 6 bases and the J gene end by 0 bases; junction bases not matched to a gene: 10. The CDR3 region is CASSPGLADPSSYNEQFF. CDR3 nucleotide sequence: TGCGCCAGCAGCCCGGGACTAGCGGACCCGAGCTCCTACAATGAGCAGTTCTTC.

This clonotype was counted at least ten times. The V and J genes are TRBV5-1 and TRBJ2-6; no definite D call. The V end lost 4 bases, the J end lost 4 bases, and 9 bases lay between the germline ends. This CDR3 region has 14 residues. CDR1 SGHRS and CDR2 YFSETQ come from the germline V gene. This chain's CDR3 is CASSRLGGANVLTF. The CDR3 nucleotides read TGCGCCAGCAGCCGATTGGGGGGGGCCAACGTCCTGACTTTC.

V is TRBV9 and J is TRBJ1-6; D perhaps matches TRBD1 (6 bases). Trimming cost V 3 bases and J 10 bases, with 14 bases left between them. The CDR3 is 14 residues long. CDR1 and CDR2 (germline): SGDLS, YYNGEE. CDR3 in amino acids: CASSESRTDSPLHF. CDR3 in DNA: TGTGCCAGCAGCGAGTCCCGGACAGACTCACCCCTCCACTTT.

A word on this clonotype: A much larger clone lies one base from this, so it may be a read error. The CDR3 carries no conserved terminal phenylalanine or tryptophan, so it likely arises from a read error. The chain carries TRBV5-7 and TRBJ2-7; perhaps TRBD1 as D (6 bases). TRBV5-7 falls under the ORF class, with uncertain function. This CDR3 is built from 15 residues. V lost 0 bases to trimming and J lost 1 base, with 11 bases between them. The CDR3 nucleotides are TGTGCCAGCAGCTTGGCCAGGGGAAAATCCTACGAGCAGTACTAC. Translation gives CASSLARGKSYEQYY.

This clonotype came up a few times. This may come from a read error, since a much larger clone is one base off. This chain uses TRBV6-1 with TRBJ2-7; 9 bases are a match to TRBD1. The germline V gene has CDR1 MNHNS and CDR2 SASEGT. The length of the CDR3 is 15 residues. V shed 8 bases, J shed 4 bases, and the junction held 12 bases outside the gene matches. Here the CDR3 DNA reads TGTGCCAGCGGACCGAGCGGGACAGGGCAGTACGAGCAGTACTTC. It translates to CASGPSGTGQYEQYF.

In this sample, this clonotype turned up many times. The V gene is TRBV2, the J gene TRBJ2-7; TRBD1 matches 7 bases. This CDR3 has 14 amino acids. Germline V CDR1 and CDR2: SNHLY, FYNNEI. The V gene end was trimmed by 6 bases and the J gene end by 3 bases; junction bases not matched to a gene: 8. The CDR3 region is CASRAGTVYYEQYF. The CDR3 nucleotides are TGTGCCAGCAGAGCCGGGACAGTGTACTACGAGCAGTACTTC.

This clonotype has at least ten counts. The V and J genes are TRBV5-1 and TRBJ2-1, with D perhaps matching TRBD1 or TRBD2 (5 bases each). Germline CDR1 reads SGHRS; CDR2 reads YFSETQ. V was pared by 4 bases and J by 6 bases, with 17 bases between. This CDR3 region has 15 residues. The CDR3 loop is CASSRAAQVPNEQFF. CDR3 in DNA: TGCGCCAGCAGCAGAGCGGCACAGGTTCCCAATGAGCAGTTCTTC.

In this sample, this clonotype turned up many times. The chain joins TRBV30 to TRBJ2-7; 13 bases agree with TRBD2. The CDR3 covers 16 residues. The germline CDR1 and CDR2 sequences are GTSNPN and SVGIG (reference sequence). Unmatched junction bases numbered 7, after V lost 4 bases and J lost 1 base. CDR3 region: CAWTEPGLAGSYEQYF. The CDR3 region has the DNA TGTGCCTGGACCGAACCGGGACTAGCGGGATCCTACGAGCAGTACTTC.

Many counts were recorded for this clonotype. The genes are TRBV20-1 and TRBJ1-5, with D maybe TRBD1 (6 bases). The CDR3 is 13 amino acids. Germline CDR1 DFQATT, CDR2 SNEGSKA (reference sequence). V was cut by 6 bases and J by 7 bases, with 16 bases left in between. This CDR3 reads CSAGGHSQQPQHF. The CDR3 DNA sequence: TGCAGTGCGGGGGGACACTCCCAACAGCCCCAGCATTTT.

V usage is TRBV5-1 and J usage is TRBJ1-2; D gene uncertain. In germline, CDR1 is SGHRS, CDR2 YFSETQ. Trimming left V 0 bases short and J 5 bases short, with 5 bases between. The CDR3 has 12 amino acids. CDR3 region: CASSLVGYGYTF. CDR3 nucleotides: TGCGCCAGCAGCTTGGTGGGATATGGCTACACCTTC.

The CDR3 coding sequence is TGTGCCAGCAGCCAACGCGGTTATCAAAGGAACACTGAAGCTTTCTTT. Encoded protein: CASSQRGYQRNTEAFF. The J gene is TRBJ1-1, the V gene TRBV14; D is unclear. The CDR3 spans 16 residues. Trimming shortened V by 2 bases and J by 1 base, and 14 bases separated the two germline ends. CDR1 and CDR2 (germline): SGHDN, FVKESK.